One TCR beta chain is described in this entry. This clone has more than one count but fewer than ten. Its specific antigen is unknown. Within one base of it there is no much larger clone, and no base qualities were kept. These data originate in a study of blood T cell repertoires in COVID-19 (dated by TCRdb to 2020 to 2021). Describing the broader study: The collaborator samples originated in the United States, Italy and Spain and spanned the acute and convalescent phases of COVID-19. The prospective study material was composed of cDNA or gDNA derived from T cells, B-cell-depleted T cells, or PBMCs. Subjects who had been exposed to COVID-19, were actively infected with it, or had recovered from it provided the deeply sampled blood TCRbeta repertoires that made up the dataset. The repertoires were released in a freely available public database intended as a resource for research on the immune response to SARS-CoV-2. Samples were obtained from the ongoing ImmuneRACE study (first 160 participants) and from approximately 1,200 subjects provided by 6 global collaborators. Nearly every sample came with metadata listing a de-identified subject ID, COVID-19 status, age in years and sex. Where HLA class I and class II types were available, the types were taken from metadata supplied by the sample provider, not from assay-based typing.

Whole blood was collected in K2EDTA tubes by collaborating institutions according to the institutions' own protocols. For TCRbeta analysis, collaborator samples were shipped as frozen whole blood, as isolated PBMCs, or as DNA extracted from either sample type. As encoded in the germline V gene, CDR1 is SGHTA while CDR2 is FQGTGA. The CDR3 runs 13 amino acids, cysteine and phenylalanine included. Just CDR3 DNA is preserved here, 39 bases in frame from base 1. Between the V and J ends, shortened by 2 bases and 5 bases respectively, the junction contains 7 bases. TCRbeta CDR3 regions were amplified from genomic DNA using the immunoSEQ Assay, a bias-controlled multiplex PCR. The authors' pipeline ran thus. Within the assay, amplification of reference gene primers was used to estimate how many nucleated cells each sample contained. To quantify the absolute abundance of each unique TCRbeta CDR3 rearrangement, sequence reads were collapsed and filtered. For each sample, productive Simpson clonality was calculated as the square root of Simpson's diversity index across productive rearrangements. Not all clones reach the TCRdb copy of this immuneACCESS table, which keeps in-frame sequences only. Checked studies attribute under half of the gap to unresolved V genes and leave the rest unexplained. V and J calls plus clone size are reproduced from that table; the DNA served to infer D and trimming. This sample lists about 110,000 clones; 70% to 80% were detected once. Clones ranked in the top ten supply more than 0.8% of the sample.

General findings and caveats noted by the study authors: How much clinical and demographic metadata was included differed by source and by participant, and the metadata was provided uncurated.

The sequence joins TRBV7-3 to TRBJ2-1; the D segment cannot be called with confidence. The specimen was peripheral blood. The sequence came from a human donor with acute or convalescent COVID-19. The donor label of this sample is uncertain. The CDR3 here reads CASSLGRNNEQFF. The DNA sequence is TGTGCCAGCAGCTTAGGCAGGAACAATGAGCAGTTCTTC.